The 20 T cell receptor beta chains reported below all come from one sample, sequenced in a study of blood T cell repertoires in COVID-19. Only in-frame clones appear in the TCRdb table, and some are missing; sequencing was by immunoSEQ multiplex PCR. The top ten hold over 1.1% of the sample, which has over 400,000 clones, around 86% seen once. The specimen sequenced was peripheral blood. These receptors were taken from a woman between 25 and 40 years old with active or convalescent COVID-19.

This sequence joins TRBV19 and TRBJ1-2, with 7 bases aligning to TRBD1. The V segment lost 5 bases and the J segment 5 bases; nucleotides outside the gene matches: 5. CDR1 and CDR2 (germline): LNHDA, SQIVND (reference sequence). This CDR3 has 13 amino acids. As DNA, the CDR3 is TGTGCCAGTAGTCCGAGACAGGGATATGGCTACACCTTC. The encoded protein is CASSPRQGYGYTF.

This chain uses TRBV19 with TRBJ2-1, with 14 positions matching TRBD2. This CDR3 has 19 residues. The trim removed 1 base at V and 0 bases at J, leaving 5 bases unmatched. Germline-derived CDR1 and CDR2 are LNHDA and SQIVND (reference sequence). The CDR3 is CASSIGRLAGGSSYNEQFF. CDR3 sequence (DNA): TGTGCCAGTAGTATAGGTCGACTAGCGGGAGGGAGCTCCTACAATGAGCAGTTCTTC.

V is TRBV27 and J is TRBJ1-5; D may be TRBD1 (5 bases). The CDR3 length is 14 residues. V lost 5 bases, J lost 5 bases, and 13 bases lay in between. The germline V gene has CDR1 MNHEY and CDR2 SMNVEV (reference sequence). The CDR3 DNA sequence: TGTGCCAGCAGTCCCCTTGCGGGGGATCAGCCCCAGCATTTT. Residues: CASSPLAGDQPQHF.

This clone was seen once. The chain couples TRBV5-4 to TRBJ2-7; 7 nucleotides line up with TRBD1. Per the germline V gene, CDR1 is SGHNT and CDR2 is YYREEE (reference sequence). With V trimmed by 2 bases and J by 0 bases, 2 bases remained unmatched. The CDR3 has 14 residues. CDR3 bases: TGTGCCAGCAGCTTCGACAGGGCCTCCTACGAGCAGTACTTC. Protein: CASSFDRASYEQYF.

The chain couples TRBV7-9 to TRBJ1-3; D remains ambiguous. Trimming pared 5 bases from V and 0 bases from J, leaving 14 bases between. The germline V gene has CDR1 SEHNR and CDR2 FQNEAQ (reference sequence). This CDR3 spans 16 amino acids. CDR3 protein: CASSTRTGASGNTIYF. The CDR3 bases are TGTGCCAGCAGCACACGGACTGGTGCCTCTGGAAACACCATATATTTT.

The V call is TRBV7-9, the J call TRBJ1-2; TRBD1 agrees at 9 bases. V gave up 3 bases and J gave up 4 bases; unmatched junction bases: 3. Germline-derived CDR1 and CDR2 are SEHNR and FQNEAQ (reference sequence). The CDR3 consists of 14 residues. The CDR3 here is CASSLDRGGYGYTF. The CDR3 DNA reads TGTGCCAGCAGCTTGGACAGGGGCGGCTATGGCTACACCTTC. Full variable domain (outside the CDR3, taken from reference TRBV7-9 and TRBJ1-2): DTGVSQNPRHKITKRGQNVTFRCDPISEHNRLYWYRQTLGQGPEFLTYFQNEAQLEKSRLLSDRFSAERPKGSFSTLEIQRTEQGDSAMYLCASSLDRGGYGYTFGSGTRLTVV.

The V gene is TRBV15, the J gene TRBJ2-7; possible D gene TRBD1, 6 bases. Germline CDR1 is LNHNV and CDR2 is YYDKDF (reference sequence). This CDR3 contains 12 residues. The germline V and J ends were trimmed by 5 bases and 4 bases, with 9 bases remaining between them. CDR3 in DNA: TGTGCCACCAGCCAGGACAGTTACGAGCAGTACTTC. Translating it yields CATSQDSYEQYF.

This chain uses TRBV6-4 with TRBJ2-1; TRBD2 matches at 13 bases. This CDR3 spans 16 amino acids. The germline gives CDR1 MRHNA, CDR2 SNTAGT. Trimming cost V 6 bases and J 5 bases; bases outside gene matches: 7. CDR3 residues: CASSQPGLAGNNEQFF. CDR3 DNA sequence: TGTGCCAGCAGCCAGCCGGGACTAGCGGGAAACAATGAGCAGTTCTTC.

The chain has TRBV29-1 and TRBJ1-2; TRBD1 aligns across 9 bases. CDR1 SQVTM and CDR2 ANQGSEA come from the germline V gene. The CDR3 consists of 13 residues. V gave up 8 bases and J gave up 3 bases; unmatched junction bases: 7. In nucleotides, the CDR3 is TGCAGCTCCGACGACAGGGGGGACTATGGCTACACCTTC. Its protein product is CSSDDRGDYGYTF. The full variable domain, in which reference TRBV29-1 and TRBJ1-2 provide the parts outside the CDR3, is SAVISQKPSRDICQRGTSLTIQCQVDSQVTMMFWYRQQPGQSLTLIATANQGSEATYESGFVIDKFPISRPNLTFSTLTVSNMSPEDSSIYLCSSDDRGDYGYTFGSGTRLTVV.

V usage is TRBV29-1 and J usage is TRBJ1-5, with TRBD1 identical over 8 bases. The CDR3 contains 15 residues. Trimming took 8 bases from V and 2 from J; bases not matched to a gene: 11. Looked up from germline, CDR1 is SQVTM and CDR2 is ANQGSEA. The CDR3, as DNA: TGCAGCCACCGAACCCGCAGGGGGCGCAATCAGCCCCAGCATTTT. Amino acids: CSHRTRRGRNQPQHF.

The V call is TRBV4-1, the J call TRBJ2-7; D call uncertain. V lost 4 bases, J lost 0 bases, and 16 bases lay in between. The germline V gene has CDR1 MGHRA and CDR2 YSYEKL. This CDR3 is 16 amino acids long. CDR3 coding DNA: TGCGCCAGCAGCCGCCATCACGGGTTGAGCTCCTACGAGCAGTACTTC. Protein sequence: CASSRHHGLSSYEQYF.

V gene TRBV27 combines with J gene TRBJ2-7; 8 nucleotides align to TRBD2. The CDR3 sequence is 13 residues long. With 4 bases clipped from V and 4 bases from J, the junction kept 3 bases outside the gene matches. CDR1 is MNHEY, CDR2 SMNVEV, per germline (reference sequence). The CDR3, as DNA: TGTGCCAGCAGTTCGGGGGGGTATTACGAGCAGTACTTC. Amino acid sequence: CASSSGGYYEQYF.

This clone was seen many times. This chain uses TRBV9 with TRBJ2-7; D may be TRBD2 (6 bases). The CDR3 totals 15 residues. CDR1 and CDR2 from the germline V gene are SGDLS and YYNGEE. With 5 bases removed from V and 5 bases from J, the gap between germline ends came to 20 bases. The CDR3 is CASSNIGTSGDEQYF. As DNA, the CDR3 is TGTGCCAGCAGTAATATAGGGACGTCGGGGGACGAGCAGTACTTC.

This clone was counted a single time. This chain uses TRBV19 with TRBJ1-6; 7 bases map to TRBD1. Unmatched junction bases numbered 19, after V lost 4 bases and J lost 7 bases. CDR1 LNHDA and CDR2 SQIVND come from the germline V gene (reference sequence). This CDR3 has 19 amino acids. In DNA form, the CDR3 reads TGTGCCAGTAGTACGTCGACAGGGTCCGTTTCCCTCGGCAATTCACCCCTCCACTTT. Its protein is CASSTSTGSVSLGNSPLHF.

In DNA, the CDR3 is TGTGCCAGCAGTTACCTGGGGCAAACCGGGGAGCTGTTTTTT. As protein: CASSYLGQTGELFF. The rearrangement uses TRBV6-5 and TRBJ2-2, with D perhaps matching TRBD1 (5 bases). This CDR3 is 14 amino acids long. The germline CDR1 and CDR2 sequences are MNHEY and SVGAGI. The germline V and J ends were trimmed by 2 bases and 5 bases, with 9 bases remaining between them.

This clone is a singleton in its sample. The rearrangement uses TRBV7-2 and TRBJ2-1; the match to TRBD2 covers 7 bases. Germline V gene sequence: CDR1 SGHTA, CDR2 FQGNSA. The junction had 7 bases not matched to a gene; V was cut back by 3 bases and J by 8 bases. There are 14 residues in the CDR3. The CDR3 nucleotides read TGTGCCAGCAGCTTGTTCCGCGGGAGAGATGAGCAGTTCTTC. It is translated as CASSLFRGRDEQFF. The full variable domain, with the rest looked up from reference TRBV7-2 and TRBJ2-1, is GAGVSQSPSNKVTEKGKDVELRCDPISGHTALYWYRQSLGQGLEFLIYFQGNSAPDKSGLPSDRFSAERTGGSVSTLTIQRTQQEDSAVYLCASSLFRGRDEQFFGPGTRLTVL.

The chain has TRBV5-5 and TRBJ1-5; 8 bases map to TRBD1. Germline trimming cut 4 bases from V and 6 bases from J; bases unmatched to any gene: 12. This CDR3 has 16 residues. From germline, CDR1 is SGHKS and CDR2 YYEKEE (reference sequence). CDR3: CASSMTGERFGQPQHF. The CDR3 nucleotides are TGTGCCAGCAGCATGACAGGGGAACGGTTCGGTCAGCCCCAGCATTTT.

CDR3 nucleotide sequence: TGTGCCTGGAAGGAGGCGATGAACACTGAAGCTTTCTTT. Its translation is CAWKEAMNTEAFF. The chain couples TRBV30 to TRBJ1-1; D unclear. The CDR3 consists of 13 residues. The V end was cut by 4 bases, the J end by 0 bases, with 9 bases between. Germline V gene data show CDR1 as GTSNPN and CDR2 as SVGIG (reference sequence). Based on the CDR3 plus reference TRBV30 and TRBJ1-1, the full variable domain is SQTIHQWPATLVQPVGSPLSLECTVEGTSNPNLYWYRQAAGRGLQLLFYSVGIGQISSEVPQNLSASRPQDRQFILSSKKLLLSDSGFYLCAWKEAMNTEAFFGQGTRLTVV.

V gene TRBV6-5 combines with J gene TRBJ1-5; D is unresolved. The CDR3 is made up of 15 amino acids. V lost 0 bases to trimming and J lost 1 base, with 7 bases between them. CDR1 and CDR2 (germline): MNHEY, SVGAGI. CDR3 nucleotide sequence: TGTGCCAGCAGTTACTCGCGGGAAAGCAATCAGCCCCAGCATTTT. It yields the protein CASSYSRESNQPQHF.

The chain recombines TRBV19 with TRBJ1-3; TRBD1 matches at 9 bases. Germline V gives CDR1 LNHDA, CDR2 SQIVND (reference sequence). The CDR3 contains 18 residues. V lost 3 bases, J lost 2 bases, and 11 bases stayed unmatched. CDR3 residues: CASSIPPGQGAPGNTIYF. CDR3 coding DNA: TGTGCCAGTAGTATCCCCCCGGGACAGGGCGCCCCTGGAAACACCATATATTTT.